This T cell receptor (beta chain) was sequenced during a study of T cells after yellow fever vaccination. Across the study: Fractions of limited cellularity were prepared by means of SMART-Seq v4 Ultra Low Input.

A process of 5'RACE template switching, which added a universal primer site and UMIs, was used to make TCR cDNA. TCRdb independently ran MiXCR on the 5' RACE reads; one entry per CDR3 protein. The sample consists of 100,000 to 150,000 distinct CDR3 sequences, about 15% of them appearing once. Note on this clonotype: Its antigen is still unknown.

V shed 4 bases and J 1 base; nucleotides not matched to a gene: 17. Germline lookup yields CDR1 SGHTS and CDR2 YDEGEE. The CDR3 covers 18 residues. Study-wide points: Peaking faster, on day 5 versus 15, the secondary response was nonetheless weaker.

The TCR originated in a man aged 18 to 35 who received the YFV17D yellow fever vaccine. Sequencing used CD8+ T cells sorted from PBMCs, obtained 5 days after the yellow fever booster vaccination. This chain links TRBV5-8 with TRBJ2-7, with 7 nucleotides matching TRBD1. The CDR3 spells CASSPGQGEGWRSYEQYV. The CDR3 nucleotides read TGTGCCAGCAGCCCCGGGCAGGGGGAAGGTTGGAGGTCCTACGAGCAGTACGTC.